This entry lists 10 T cell receptor beta chains sequenced from one sample in a study of T cell responses to AZD1222 COVID-19 vaccine. Measured with immunoSEQ multiplex PCR; TCRdb has only the in-frame clones, and not every one. The table has 100,000 to 140,000 clones, 70% to 90% seen once. This specimen was peripheral blood, taken on day 0 of AZD1222 vaccination. The receptors here all came from an adult in good health.

The chain carries TRBV29-1 and TRBJ1-3, with TRBD1 matching 8 bases. The V and J ends lost 6 bases and 4 bases, in that order; junction bases with no gene match: 5. The CDR3 runs to 13 residues. Per the germline V gene, CDR1 is SQVTM and CDR2 is ANQGSEA. In nucleotides, the CDR3 is TGCAGCGTCGACACAGGGGGGGGAAACACCATATATTTT. Its protein is CSVDTGGGNTIYF. The full variable domain, rest sourced from reference TRBV29-1 and TRBJ1-3, is SAVISQKPSRDICQRGTSLTIQCQVDSQVTMMFWYRQQPGQSLTLIATANQGSEATYESGFVIDKFPISRPNLTFSTLTVSNMSPEDSSIYLCSVDTGGGNTIYFGEGSWLTVV.

The chain carries TRBV19 and TRBJ1-1; TRBD1 matches 7 bases. In germline, CDR1 is LNHDA, CDR2 SQIVND (reference sequence). The V segment lost 7 bases and the J segment 7 bases; nucleotides outside the gene matches: 9. The CDR3 runs to 13 residues. The CDR3: CASKPGGGLEAFF. In nucleotides, the CDR3 is TGTGCCAGTAAACCAGGGGGGGGCCTTGAAGCTTTCTTT.

V is TRBV28 and J is TRBJ1-2; 9 nucleotides align to TRBD1. The CDR3 loop spans 14 amino acids. The V and J ends lost 7 bases and 1 base, in that order; junction bases with no gene match: 4. Per the germline V gene, CDR1 is MDHEN and CDR2 is SYDVKM. Written as DNA, the CDR3 is TGTGCCAGCACCACGGGACAGGGTAACTATGGCTACACCTTC. Translating it yields CASTTGQGNYGYTF.

The V and J genes are TRBV9 and TRBJ1-4; TRBD1 is a possible D gene (5 bases). This CDR3 has 14 residues. Per germline, CDR1 SGDLS and CDR2 YYNGEE. V dropped 6 bases and J dropped 8 bases, with 17 bases sitting between them. The CDR3 coding sequence is TGTGCCAGCAATGGGGGGGAACTAGGAGAAAAACTGTTTTTT. This encodes CASNGGELGEKLFF. The full variable domain, completed using reference TRBV9 and TRBJ1-4, is DSGVTQTPKHLITATGQRVTLRCSPRSGDLSVYWYQQSLDQGLQFLIQYYNGEERAKGNILERFSAQQFPDLHSELNLSSLELGDSALYFCASNGGELGEKLFFGSGTQLSVL.

This chain connects TRBV4-3 to TRBJ2-3; D is perhaps TRBD2 (6 bases). CDR3 size: 16 residues. Germline CDR1 LGHNA, CDR2 YSLEER. Trimming pared 0 bases from V and 4 bases from J, leaving 14 bases between. Written as DNA, the CDR3 is TGCGCCAGCAGCCAAGATGGGAGAACTAGCCCAGATACGCAGTATTTT. Protein product: CASSQDGRTSPDTQYF.

The gene calls are TRBV5-1 and TRBJ1-1; D is uncertain. Germline CDR1 is SGHRS and CDR2 is YFSETQ. The CDR3 contains 16 residues. Trimming took 0 bases from V and 1 from J, leaving 13 bases between them. Here the CDR3 DNA reads TGCGCCAGCAGCTTGGCCGGTTTTCCGGCGAACACTGAAGCTTTCTTT. It encodes CASSLAGFPANTEAFF.

This clone was seen a handful of times. This chain connects TRBV30 to TRBJ1-4, with a tentative D call TRBD1 (5 bases). There are 12 residues in the CDR3. V dropped 5 bases and J dropped 12 bases, with 16 bases sitting between them. The germline V gene has CDR1 GTSNPN and CDR2 SVGIG (reference sequence). In DNA, the CDR3 is TGTGCCTGGGGGGACGTAGAAGGGGAACTGTTTTTT. Protein sequence: CAWGDVEGELFF.

The J gene is TRBJ2-5, the V gene TRBV6-2 or TRBV6-3; D is unresolved. The length of the CDR3 is 14 residues. The V and J ends lost 0 bases and 7 bases respectively, with 12 bases between them. Germline CDR1 MNHEY, CDR2 SVGEGT. The CDR3: CASSYSVQARTQYF. The CDR3 nucleotides are TGTGCCAGCAGTTACTCGGTTCAAGCTAGGACCCAGTACTTC.

V is TRBV3-1 (or the pseudogene TRBV3-2) and J is TRBJ2-3; 12 positions agree with TRBD2. The CDR3 sequence is 17 residues long. Per the germline V gene, CDR1 is LGHDT and CDR2 is YNNKEL (reference sequence). The V segment lost 4 bases and the J segment 6 bases; nucleotides outside the gene matches: 11. The chain's CDR3 is CASSRFPRLAGVDTQYF. CDR3 bases: TGTGCCAGCAGCCGTTTTCCCCGACTAGCGGGAGTGGATACGCAGTATTTT.

V usage is TRBV7-2 and J usage is TRBJ2-1; D is unclear. CDR1 is SGHTA and CDR2 is FQGNSA in the germline V gene. This CDR3 is 12 amino acids long. V lost 5 bases, J lost 9 bases, and 11 bases lay in between. The DNA for the CDR3 is TGTGCCAGCAGCCGATTTGTGGGTGAGCAGTTCTTC. Translating gives CASSRFVGEQFF.